These 7 T cell receptor beta chains were all obtained from the same sample, sequenced in a study of blood T cell repertoires in COVID-19. The data were produced by immunoSEQ multiplex PCR, yet TCRdb's version contains in-frame clones alone and is incomplete. The sample consists of hundreds of thousands of clones, 90% of them appearing once. Sequenced input: PBMCs or T cells enriched from blood (not recorded which). All receptors derive from a woman between 18 and 29 years old with acute COVID-19.

The chain couples TRBV5-6 to TRBJ2-1; 10 bases are shared with TRBD2. Per germline, CDR1 SGHDT and CDR2 YYEEEE. This CDR3 contains 16 residues. Germline trimming cut 4 bases from V and 0 bases from J; bases unmatched to any gene: 4. The CDR3 nucleotides are TGTGCCAGCAGCCGACTAGCGGGCCACTCCTACAATGAGCAGTTCTTC. Its translation is CASSRLAGHSYNEQFF.

The V gene is TRBV6-5, the J gene TRBJ2-3; 8 bases are a match to TRBD2. V gave up 4 bases and J gave up 0 bases; unmatched junction bases: 6. There are 16 residues in the CDR3. The germline V gene has CDR1 MNHEY and CDR2 SVGAGI. This CDR3 reads CASSSRGGGSTDTQYF. As DNA, the CDR3 is TGTGCCAGCAGTTCCCGGGGGGGAGGGAGCACAGATACGCAGTATTTT.

This chain uses TRBV4-1 with TRBJ2-7; a possible D gene is TRBD2 (6 bases). Trimming shortened V by 5 bases and J by 2 bases, and 13 bases separated the two germline ends. Per germline, CDR1 MGHRA and CDR2 YSYEKL. The CDR3 extends over 14 amino acids. The CDR3 DNA reads as TGCGCCAGCAGCAAACTAGCCACCCCCTACGAGCAGTACTTC. Translating it yields CASSKLATPYEQYF.

This rearrangement joins TRBV2 to TRBJ2-7; TRBD2 might be the D (6 bases). Trimming stripped 7 bases from V and 7 bases from J, with 8 bases between. The CDR3 loop spans 10 amino acids. Germline assignment: CDR1 SNHLY and CDR2 FYNNEI. The CDR3 is CASNGGEQYF. Here the CDR3 DNA reads TGTGCCAGCAACGGAGGGGAGCAGTACTTC.

The J gene is TRBJ2-5, the V gene TRBV4-2, with a tentative D call TRBD2 (6 bases). V shed 2 bases and J shed 4 bases, with 8 bases lying between them. This CDR3 has 13 residues. CDR1 and CDR2 from the germline V gene are LGHNA and YNFKEQ. The CDR3 nucleotides are TGTGCCAGCAGCCAAAAGGAGGGAGAGACCCAGTACTTC. This translates into CASSQKEGETQYF.

This clone was seen only once. This chain uses TRBV9 with TRBJ1-6, with a tentative D call TRBD1 (5 bases). This CDR3 comprises 15 residues. Per germline, CDR1 SGDLS and CDR2 YYNGEE. V shed 0 bases and J shed 7 bases, with 11 bases lying between them. This CDR3 reads CASSVDQGPNSPLHF. Written as DNA, the CDR3 is TGTGCCAGCAGCGTAGATCAGGGCCCCAATTCACCCCTCCACTTT. The variable domain in full, with the rest retrieved from reference TRBV9 and TRBJ1-6, is DSGVTQTPKHLITATGQRVTLRCSPRSGDLSVYWYQQSLDQGLQFLIQYYNGEERAKGNILERFSAQQFPDLHSELNLSSLELGDSALYFCASSVDQGPNSPLHFGNGTRLTVT.

The chain has TRBV15 and TRBJ2-3, with 10 bases identical to TRBD1. The trim removed 4 bases at V and 0 bases at J, leaving 13 bases unmatched. Germline lookup yields CDR1 LNHNV and CDR2 YYDKDF (reference sequence). The CDR3 totals 19 residues. The CDR3 nucleotides read TGTGCCACCAGCACGAGGACCGGGACAGGGGCCTATAGCACAGATACGCAGTATTTT. Protein sequence: CATSTRTGTGAYSTDTQYF.